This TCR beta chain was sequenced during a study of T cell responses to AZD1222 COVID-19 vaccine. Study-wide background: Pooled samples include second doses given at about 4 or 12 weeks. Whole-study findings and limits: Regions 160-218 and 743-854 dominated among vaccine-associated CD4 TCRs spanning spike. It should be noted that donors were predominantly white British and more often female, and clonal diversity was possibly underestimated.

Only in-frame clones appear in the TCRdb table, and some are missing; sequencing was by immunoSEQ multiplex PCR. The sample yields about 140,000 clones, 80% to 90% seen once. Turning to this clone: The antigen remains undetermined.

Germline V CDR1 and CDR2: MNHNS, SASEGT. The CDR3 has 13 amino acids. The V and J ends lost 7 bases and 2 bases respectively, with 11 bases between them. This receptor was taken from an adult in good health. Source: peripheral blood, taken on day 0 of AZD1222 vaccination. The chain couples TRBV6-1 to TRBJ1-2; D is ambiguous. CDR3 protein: CASNPGYNYGYTF. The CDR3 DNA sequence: TGTGCCAGCAACCCTGGCTACAACTATGGCTACACCTTC.